This note documents a single T cell receptor (beta chain) sequence. What antigen it recognizes has not been identified. No clone much larger than this one lies a single base away; base qualities are absent. This entry is derived from a study of cytomegalovirus exposure and HLA in healthy donors (dated by TCRdb to about 2017). About the study as a whole: According to a later analysis, one platform produced both the roughly 130 validation repertoires and the roughly 660 repertoires of the first cohort. The aim of the study was to test whether cataloging public T cell receptors could identify signatures of past pathogen exposure. In addition to the first cohort of 666 subjects, a separate validation cohort of 120 different subjects was used. To predict cytomegalovirus infection status, the study combined high-throughput TCR immunosequencing, statistical association of individual TCRs with disease status, and machine learning.

Study-level results and caveats: Of the cluster scores, roughly 93% were above 0 in a later analysis, which found that TCRs clustered in the first cohort also tended to co-occur in the 110 or so validation repertoires. All 120 or so repertoires were used to score co-occurrence in the validation cohort in a later analysis, because that analysis had no HLA typing for the cohort. The study gave a list of over 150 TCR beta chains associated with cytomegalovirus. The classifier was reported to diagnose cytomegalovirus status with high specificity and sensitivity in both the original cohort and the validation cohort. Across donors, most TCR sequences were observed very rarely, whereas some public TCRs were present in many individuals. In vitro tests confirmed that a few of the cytomegalovirus-associated TCR beta chains recognize cytomegalovirus antigens. According to the authors, the approach could potentially be generalized to other disease states and immunological phenotypes.

The donors were included in the validation cohort of 130 or so subjects, a group kept apart from the roughly 700-subject first cohort. Relative to germline, V is 3 bases shorter and J is 3 bases shorter, with 14 bases between their ends. The germline V gene encodes CDR1 SEHNR and CDR2 FQNEAQ (reference sequence). Including the terminal cysteine and phenylalanine, the CDR3 comprises 15 residues. The retained sequence is limited to the CDR3, 45 bases, with the frame set at the first base. Library method: the immunoSEQ multiplex PCR assay. As for the original processing: A statistical classification framework was built for diagnosing cytomegalovirus status from the catalog of TCR beta chain sequences. In its TCRdb copy, this immuneACCESS table keeps in-frame sequences only and misses some clones. Where compared with another copy, unresolved V genes explain less than half of these, and the others have no known cause. V and J calls and clone size are as listed in that table; D and trimming were resolved from the DNA. In all, the sample holds fewer than 200,000 clones, and roughly 90% of those were seen once. The ten largest clones represent about 6% of the sample.

The source of this sequence is a young woman in good health and CMV-seronegative. Recombination joined TRBV7-9 with TRBJ1-1; no confident D gene assignment can be made. Specimen: PBMCs. The nucleotide sequence reads as follows: TGTGCCAGCAGCTTTGGGGTCGCAGGATACACTGAAGCTTTCTTT. The encoded protein is CASSFGVAGYTEAFF.